The 21 T cell receptor beta chains below were found in one sample sequenced in a study of CD8+ T cells in alopecia areata. RNA extraction and reverse transcription yielded cDNA as sequencing template. Method: immunoSEQ multiplex PCR; TCRdb's copy keeps in-frame clones and lacks some. The sample records 93,000 or so clones, roughly half being singletons. Specimen: CD4+ T cells sorted from blood. These receptors originate from a human donor in good health.

This clone was detected ten times or more. The chain joins TRBV7-9 to TRBJ2-1, with TRBD1 matching 7 bases. Trimming at V came to 5 bases and at J to 0 bases, leaving 7 bases not matched to a gene. Germline-derived CDR1 and CDR2 are SEHNR and FQNEAQ (reference sequence). The CDR3 extends over 16 amino acids. In DNA, the CDR3 is TGTGCCAGCAGCACAACGGACAGGAGCTCCTACAATGAGCAGTTCTTC. Residues: CASSTTDRSSYNEQFF.

The chain combines TRBV25-1 with TRBJ2-7; 8 nucleotides agree with TRBD1. V lost 4 bases, J lost 0 bases, and 8 bases stayed unmatched. This CDR3 has 16 residues. Germline V gene sequence: CDR1 MGHDK, CDR2 SYGVNS. The CDR3 region is CASSGGDRGSSYEQYF. CDR3 nucleotide sequence: TGTGCCAGCAGTGGGGGAGACAGGGGTAGCTCCTACGAGCAGTACTTC.

The sample holds a few counts of this clone. DNA of the CDR3: TGTGCCAACACGACAGGGGCCGTAGGCTACACCTTC. It is translated as CANTTGAVGYTF. The V and J genes are TRBV2 and TRBJ1-2; 8 nucleotides align to TRBD1. The V segment lost 10 bases and the J segment 8 bases; nucleotides outside the gene matches: 9. The CDR3 extends over 12 amino acids. Germline CDR1 and CDR2: SNHLY and FYNNEI.

This clone came up a few times. The chain is built from TRBV4-3 and TRBJ1-1, with 8 bases lining up with TRBD1. The junction had 1 base not matched to a gene; V was cut back by 4 bases and J by 0 bases. CDR3 length: 14 residues. Germline loops: CDR1 LGHNA, CDR2 YSLEER. The CDR3 DNA is TGCGCCAGCAGCCTGACAGGGGTGAACACTGAAGCTTTCTTT. As protein: CASSLTGVNTEAFF.

The chain recombines TRBV7-9 with TRBJ2-3; D unclear. Trimming removed 3 bases from V and 6 bases from J, with 13 bases in between. CDR3 size: 14 residues. CDR1 is SEHNR, CDR2 FQNEAQ, per germline (reference sequence). The CDR3 bases are TGTGCCAGCAGCTTTATAGGGTCCTCGGATACGCAGTATTTT. This translates into CASSFIGSSDTQYF.

The chain couples TRBV18 to TRBJ1-2, with D perhaps matching TRBD1 (6 bases). Trimming pared 6 bases from V and 8 bases from J, leaving 19 bases between. The CDR3 totals 14 residues. From germline, CDR1 is KGHSH and CDR2 LQKENI. As DNA, the CDR3 is TGTGCCAGCTCGCCTACCCGTGGGGGCGTGGGCTACACCTTC. Translating gives CASSPTRGGVGYTF. The complete variable domain, with remaining parts taken from reference TRBV18 and TRBJ1-2, reads NAGVMQNPRHLVRRRGQEARLRCSPMKGHSHVYWYRQLPEEGLKFMVYLQKENIIDESGMPKERFSAEFPKEGPSILRIQQVVRGDSAAYFCASSPTRGGVGYTFGSGTRLTVV.

V gene TRBV30 combines with J gene TRBJ2-5; 8 bases are a match to TRBD1. CDR1 is GTSNPN and CDR2 is SVGIG in the germline V gene (reference sequence). CDR3 length: 11 amino acids. V lost 7 bases, J lost 4 bases, and 2 bases stayed unmatched. DNA for the CDR3: TGTGCCTTTGGACAGGGAGAGACCCAGTACTTC. Translated: CAFGQGETQYF.

This chain connects TRBV29-1 to TRBJ2-5; TRBD2 might be the D (5 bases). Germline values: CDR1 SQVTM, CDR2 ANQGSEA. This CDR3 spans 10 amino acids. The V end lost 7 bases, the J end lost 4 bases, and 7 bases lay between the germline ends. The CDR3 loop reads CSAGRETQYF. For the CDR3, the DNA is TGCAGCGCTGGGAGAGAGACCCAGTACTTC.

The chain has TRBV7-9 and TRBJ2-7; maybe TRBD1 (6 bases). The V gene's germline CDR1 is SEHNR and CDR2 FQNEAQ (reference sequence). The CDR3 extends over 14 amino acids. Trimming left V 5 bases short and J 5 bases short, with 16 bases between. CDR3 loop: CASSRSEGVDEQYF. The CDR3 nucleotides are TGTGCCAGCAGCCGTTCCGAGGGGGTCGACGAGCAGTACTTC.

The chain joins TRBV6-6 to TRBJ1-5; a possible D gene is TRBD1 (5 bases). V was shortened by 2 bases and J by 3 bases, with 11 bases between the two germline ends. Per germline, CDR1 MNHNY and CDR2 SVGAGI (reference sequence). The CDR3 is 15 amino acids. CDR3 amino acids: CASSYRGLDNQPQHF. The DNA of the CDR3 is TGTGCCAGCAGTTACCGGGGGTTGGACAATCAGCCCCAGCATTTT.

The chain carries TRBV5-1 and TRBJ2-4; 10 bases are a match to TRBD1. This CDR3 spans 16 amino acids. Germline V lookup: CDR1 SGHRS, CDR2 YFSETQ. With V trimmed by 3 bases and J by 6 bases, 9 bases remained unmatched. The CDR3 region is CASSSGTGDEGNIQYF. CDR3 DNA: TGCGCCAGCAGCTCCGGGACAGGGGATGAGGGAAACATTCAGTACTTC.

This clone was counted only a few times. The chain couples TRBV19 to TRBJ2-3, with D unclear. The CDR3 has 13 residues. Germline CDR1 LNHDA, CDR2 SQIVND (reference sequence). With 4 bases removed from V and 4 bases from J, the gap between germline ends came to 9 bases. CDR3: CASSRLFADTQYF. The CDR3 DNA follows: TGTGCCAGTAGTAGGCTCTTTGCAGATACGCAGTATTTT.

This clone was seen only once. The V call is TRBV4-3, the J call TRBJ1-1; D remains unclear. The CDR3 is 14 amino acids. CDR1 and CDR2 from the germline V gene are LGHNA and YSLEER. Deletions cut 0 bases from V and 3 bases from J, with 8 bases between. For the CDR3, the DNA is TGCGCCAGCAGCCAAGACGGCCAGTACACTGAAGCTTTCTTT. Amino acids: CASSQDGQYTEAFF.

This clone turned up a few times. Other DNA sequences in this sample translate to the same CDR3. The chain has TRBV5-1 and TRBJ2-3; perhaps TRBD1 as D (6 bases). The CDR3 loop spans 13 amino acids. CDR1 is SGHRS, CDR2 YFSETQ, per germline. Trimming pared 2 bases from V and 6 bases from J, leaving 10 bases between. CDR3 DNA: TGCGCCAGCAGCTTCCCAGGGGAGGATACGCAGTATTTT. Protein: CASSFPGEDTQYF.

CDR3 residues: CASTNRASNTGELFF. The CDR3 DNA reads TGCGCCAGCACGAACAGGGCCTCGAACACCGGGGAGCTGTTTTTT. The genes are TRBV5-1 and TRBJ2-2; possibly TRBD1 for D (6 bases). The V end was cut by 6 bases, the J end by 0 bases, with 12 bases between. The CDR3 is 15 amino acids. CDR1 and CDR2 (germline): SGHRS, YFSETQ.

This clone occurred a few times. J is TRBJ2-5 and V is TRBV5-6; the D gene could be TRBD1 or TRBD2 (5 bases each). The germline V gene encodes CDR1 SGHDT and CDR2 YYEEEE. There are 13 residues in the CDR3. Trimming pared 4 bases from V and 2 bases from J, leaving 9 bases between. The DNA for the CDR3 is TGTGCCAGCAGCATGGGACCACAAGAGACCCAGTACTTC. Its protein is CASSMGPQETQYF.

The rearrangement links TRBV30 to TRBJ2-2; 7 nucleotides align to TRBD2. Germline V gene data show CDR1 as GTSNPN and CDR2 as SVGIG (reference sequence). Unmatched junction bases numbered 4, after V lost 6 bases and J lost 0 bases. The CDR3 has 14 residues. The CDR3 spells CACASGTNTGELFF. CDR3 coding DNA: TGTGCCTGCGCTAGCGGAACGAACACCGGGGAGCTGTTTTTT. Filled out from reference TRBV30 and TRBJ2-2, the complete variable domain reads SQTIHQWPATLVQPVGSPLSLECTVEGTSNPNLYWYRQAAGRGLQLLFYSVGIGQISSEVPQNLSASRPQDRQFILSSKKLLLSDSGFYLCACASGTNTGELFFGEGSRLTVL.

About this clone: Other DNA sequences in the same sample also yield this CDR3. The V and J genes are TRBV29-1 and TRBJ1-2, with a weak D call TRBD1 (5 bases). V shed 0 bases and J shed 8 bases, with 10 bases lying between them. Germline V gives CDR1 SQVTM, CDR2 ANQGSEA. The CDR3 is 12 amino acids. The CDR3 DNA reads as TGCAGCGTTGAAGACCAGGGAGGCGGCTACACCTTC. Its translation: CSVEDQGGGYTF.

The V call is TRBV30, the J call TRBJ2-3, with TRBD2 identical over 7 bases. V lost 4 bases and J lost 3; bases outside the gene matches: 4. CDR3 size: 13 residues. Germline loops: CDR1 GTSNPN, CDR2 SVGIG (reference sequence). The CDR3 region has the DNA TGTGCCTGGAAGCCTAGCGGAACAGATACGCAGTATTTT. It yields the protein CAWKPSGTDTQYF. Full variable domain (remainder filled in from reference TRBV30 and TRBJ2-3): SQTIHQWPATLVQPVGSPLSLECTVEGTSNPNLYWYRQAAGRGLQLLFYSVGIGQISSEVPQNLSASRPQDRQFILSSKKLLLSDSGFYLCAWKPSGTDTQYFGPGTRLTVL.

The V and J genes are TRBV28 and TRBJ1-2; possible D gene TRBD1, 5 bases. V was clipped by 1 base and J by 3 bases, with 12 bases between them. Germline CDR1 is MDHEN and CDR2 is SYDVKM. The CDR3 consists of 15 residues. The CDR3 bases are TGTGCCAGCAGTTTATCTTGGGGCGGAGACTATGGCTACACCTTC. Encoded protein: CASSLSWGGDYGYTF.

The chain uses TRBV28 and TRBJ2-7; 9 bases align to TRBD2. The junction had 7 bases not matched to a gene; V was cut back by 6 bases and J by 1 base. The CDR3 is 15 amino acids. Germline V gene sequence: CDR1 MDHEN, CDR2 SYDVKM. CDR3 amino acids: CASRLRRGGSYEQYF. In DNA form, the CDR3 reads TGTGCCAGCAGGCTAAGGCGGGGGGGATCCTACGAGCAGTACTTC.